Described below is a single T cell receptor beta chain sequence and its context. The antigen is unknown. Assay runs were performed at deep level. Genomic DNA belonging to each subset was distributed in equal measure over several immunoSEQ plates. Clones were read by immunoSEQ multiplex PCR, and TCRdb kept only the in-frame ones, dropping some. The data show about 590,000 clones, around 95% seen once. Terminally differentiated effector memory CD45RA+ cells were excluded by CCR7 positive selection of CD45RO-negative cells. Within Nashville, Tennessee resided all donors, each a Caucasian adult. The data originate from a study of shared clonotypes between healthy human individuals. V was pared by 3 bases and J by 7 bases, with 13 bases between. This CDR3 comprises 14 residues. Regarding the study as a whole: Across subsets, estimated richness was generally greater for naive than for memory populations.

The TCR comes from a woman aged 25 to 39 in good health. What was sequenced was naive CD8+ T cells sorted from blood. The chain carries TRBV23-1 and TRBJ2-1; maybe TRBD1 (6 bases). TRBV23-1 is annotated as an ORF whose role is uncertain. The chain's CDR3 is CASSHIQGGNEQFF. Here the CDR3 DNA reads TGCGCCAGCAGTCACATACAGGGTGGGAATGAGCAGTTCTTC.